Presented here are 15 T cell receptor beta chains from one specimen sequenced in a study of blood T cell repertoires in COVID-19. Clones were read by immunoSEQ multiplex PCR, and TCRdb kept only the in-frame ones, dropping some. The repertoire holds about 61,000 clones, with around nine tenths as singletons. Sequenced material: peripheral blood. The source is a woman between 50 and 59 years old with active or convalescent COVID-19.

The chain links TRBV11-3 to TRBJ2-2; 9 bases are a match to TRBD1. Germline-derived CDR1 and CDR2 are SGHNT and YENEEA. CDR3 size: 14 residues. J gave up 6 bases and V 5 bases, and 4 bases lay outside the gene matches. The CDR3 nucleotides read TGTGCCAGCAGCGTAAGGACAGGGGCCGGGGAGCTGTTTTTT. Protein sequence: CASSVRTGAGELFF.

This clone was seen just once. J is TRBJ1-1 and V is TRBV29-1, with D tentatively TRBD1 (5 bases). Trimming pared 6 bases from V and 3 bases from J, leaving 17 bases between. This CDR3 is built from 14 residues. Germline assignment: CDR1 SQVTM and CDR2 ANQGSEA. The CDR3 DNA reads TGCAGCGTGGTTCCAAATACAGGCCACACTGAAGCTTTCTTT. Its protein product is CSVVPNTGHTEAFF.

This CDR3 reads CASSYLPRQRAKLYF. Written as DNA, the CDR3 is TGTGCCAGCAGTTACCTTCCGAGGCAGAGGGCCAAGTTGTATTTT. This rearrangement joins TRBV6-2 or TRBV6-3 to TRBJ2-3; a weak D match, TRBD2 (5 bases). CDR1 is MNHEY and CDR2 is SVGEGT in the germline V gene. CDR3 length equals 15 residues. V lost 2 bases and J 14 bases, leaving 23 bases between the germline ends.

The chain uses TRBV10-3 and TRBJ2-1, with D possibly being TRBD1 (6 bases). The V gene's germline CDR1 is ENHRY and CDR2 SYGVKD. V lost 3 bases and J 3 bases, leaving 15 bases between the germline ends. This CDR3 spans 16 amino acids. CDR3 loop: CAISDAGDAGYNEQFF. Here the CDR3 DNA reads TGTGCCATCAGTGACGCAGGGGACGCGGGCTACAATGAGCAGTTCTTC.

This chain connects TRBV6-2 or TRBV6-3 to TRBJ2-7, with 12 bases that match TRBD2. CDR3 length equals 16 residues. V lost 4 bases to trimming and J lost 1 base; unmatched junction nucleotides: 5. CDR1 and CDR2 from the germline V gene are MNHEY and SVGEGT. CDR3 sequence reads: CASSSPGLAGSYEQYF. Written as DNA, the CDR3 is TGTGCCAGCAGTTCACCGGGACTAGCGGGTTCCTACGAGCAGTACTTC.

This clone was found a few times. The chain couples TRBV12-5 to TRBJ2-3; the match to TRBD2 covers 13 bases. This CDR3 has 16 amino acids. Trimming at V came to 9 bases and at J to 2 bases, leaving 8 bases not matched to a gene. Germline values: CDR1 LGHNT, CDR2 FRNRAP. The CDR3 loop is CASGQGLAGTTDTQYF. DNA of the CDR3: TGTGCTAGCGGACAGGGACTAGCGGGAACCACAGATACGCAGTATTTT. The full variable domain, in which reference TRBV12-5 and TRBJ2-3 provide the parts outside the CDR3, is DARVTQTPRHKVTEMGQEVTMRCQPILGHNTVFWYRQTMMQGLELLAYFRNRAPLDDSGMPKDRFSAEMPDATLATLKIQPSEPRDSAVYFCASGQGLAGTTDTQYFGPGTRLTVL.

CDR3 DNA: TGCAGCGTTGTAGGTCGGGCCAGGGTCAATGAGCAGTTCTTC. As protein: CSVVGRARVNEQFF. The chain has TRBV29-1 and TRBJ2-1; a weak D match, TRBD1 (5 bases). Trimming removed 4 bases at V and 6 bases at J, with 16 bases between. Germline V gene data show CDR1 as SQVTM and CDR2 as ANQGSEA. The CDR3 runs 14 residues.

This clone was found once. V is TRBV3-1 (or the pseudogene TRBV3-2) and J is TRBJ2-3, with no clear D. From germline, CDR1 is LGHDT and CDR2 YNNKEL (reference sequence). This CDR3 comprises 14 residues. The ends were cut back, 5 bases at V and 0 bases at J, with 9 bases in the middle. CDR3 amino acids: CASSYMTSTDTQYF. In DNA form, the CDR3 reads TGTGCCAGCAGCTATATGACTAGCACAGATACGCAGTATTTT.

This chain's CDR3 is CASADSRDQPQHF. The DNA for the CDR3 is TGTGCCAGTGCCGACAGTCGAGATCAGCCCCAGCATTTT. The chain recombines TRBV2 with TRBJ1-5; weak D call: TRBD1 (5 bases). V was pared by 9 bases and J by 5 bases, with 14 bases between. Germline V CDR1 and CDR2: SNHLY, FYNNEI. The CDR3 has 13 amino acids.

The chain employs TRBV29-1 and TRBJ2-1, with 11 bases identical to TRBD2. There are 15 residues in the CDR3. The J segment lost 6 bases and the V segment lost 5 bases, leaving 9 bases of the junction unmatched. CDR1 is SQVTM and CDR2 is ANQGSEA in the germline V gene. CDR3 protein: CSVRGLAGGSNEQFF. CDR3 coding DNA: TGCAGCGTTCGAGGGTTAGCGGGAGGGAGCAATGAGCAGTTCTTC.

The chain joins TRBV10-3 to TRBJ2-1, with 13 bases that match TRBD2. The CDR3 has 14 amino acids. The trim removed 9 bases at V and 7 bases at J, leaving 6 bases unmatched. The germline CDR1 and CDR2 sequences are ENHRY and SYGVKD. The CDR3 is CAISLAGGENEQFF. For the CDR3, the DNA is TGTGCCATTTCACTAGCGGGAGGGGAAAATGAGCAGTTCTTC.

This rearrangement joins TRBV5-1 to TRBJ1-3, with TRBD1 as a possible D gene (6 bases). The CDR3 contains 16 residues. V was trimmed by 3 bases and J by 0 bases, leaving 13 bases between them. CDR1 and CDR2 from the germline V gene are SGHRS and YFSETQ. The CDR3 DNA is TGCGCCAGCAGCTCTACGACAGGCCGCTCTGGAAACACCATATATTTT. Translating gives CASSSTTGRSGNTIYF. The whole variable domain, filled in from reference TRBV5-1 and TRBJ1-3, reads KAGVTQTPRYLIKTRGQQVTLSCSPISGHRSVSWYQQTPGQGLQFLFEYFSETQRNKGNFPGRFSGRQFSNSRSEMNVSTLELGDSALYLCASSSTTGRSGNTIYFGEGSWLTVV.

The CDR3 region is CASSEGTLNTEAFF. Here the CDR3 DNA reads TGCGCCAGCAGTGAGGGCACCCTGAACACTGAAGCTTTCTTT. This chain uses TRBV10-2 with TRBJ1-1; D not certain. The CDR3 length is 14 residues. The germline gives CDR1 WSHSY, CDR2 SAAADI. V shed 2 bases and J shed 0 bases, with 7 bases lying between them.

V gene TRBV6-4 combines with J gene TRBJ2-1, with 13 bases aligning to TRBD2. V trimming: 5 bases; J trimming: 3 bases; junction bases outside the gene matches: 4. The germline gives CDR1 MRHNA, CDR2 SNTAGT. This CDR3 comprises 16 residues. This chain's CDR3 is CASSRGLAGFYNEQFF. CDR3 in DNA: TGTGCCAGCAGTCGGGGACTAGCGGGATTCTACAATGAGCAGTTCTTC.

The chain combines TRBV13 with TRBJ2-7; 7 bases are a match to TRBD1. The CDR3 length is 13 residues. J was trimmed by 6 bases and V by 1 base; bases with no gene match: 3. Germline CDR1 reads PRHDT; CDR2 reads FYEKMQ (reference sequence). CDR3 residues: CASSLVGTAEQYF. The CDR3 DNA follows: TGTGCCAGCAGCTTAGTGGGGACAGCCGAGCAGTACTTC.